The T cell receptor beta chain described here comes from a study of neurological immune-mediated disorders. This clonotype was detected ten times or more. From 15-18 subjects, each sequencing run yielded over 170 million TCR-beta sequences. In TCRdb, the 5' RACE reads were re-called with MiXCR into one record per CDR3 protein. The table includes about 50,000 distinct CDR3 sequences, about 9.1% detected once. V was clipped by 1 base and J by 4 bases, with 8 bases between them. The CDR3 spans 13 residues. Germline-derived CDR1 and CDR2 are DFQATT and SNEGSKA (reference sequence). Stated time point: longitudinal time-point 1 (baseline).

The clonotype was recovered from a woman between 40 and 55 years old in good health. Source material: PBMCs. The genes are TRBV20-1 and TRBJ1-3; D is ambiguous. The CDR3 loop is CSARVHGGNTIYF. In DNA, the CDR3 is TGCAGTGCTAGAGTGCACGGCGGAAACACCATATATTTT.